This T cell receptor beta chain was recorded in a study of T cells after yellow fever vaccination. TCRdb re-analysed the 5' RACE reads in MiXCR, keeping a single row per CDR3 protein. The table has about 550,000 distinct CDR3 sequences, 15% to 20% seen once. This clonotype was found a few times. What it binds is not known. Study conclusions and caveats: Post-booster repertoires contained most primary-vaccination clones again (about 95% CD4, around 88% CD8).

The starting material was PBMCs, obtained 15 days after the yellow fever booster vaccination. The source is a man aged 25 to 40 who received the YFV17D yellow fever vaccine.

The CDR3 spells CASSPQAPGTDTQYF. The CDR3 DNA sequence: TGTGCCAGCAGTCCACAGGCACCTGGCACAGATACGCAGTATTTT. The V gene is TRBV12-3 or TRBV12-4, the J gene TRBJ2-3, with TRBD1 as a possible D gene (5 bases). This CDR3 region has 15 residues. With 5 bases removed from V and 1 base from J, the gap between germline ends came to 13 bases.